This T cell receptor (beta chain) derives from a study of CD8 T cells in Susac syndrome. Bulk CD8+ and CD4+ cells came from magnetic negative isolation; CD8+ TEMRA by FACS. The ends were cut back, 2 bases at V and 5 bases at J, with 7 bases in the middle. The CDR3 is 13 amino acids. CDR1 and CDR2 (germline): SGHRS, YFSETQ. With random hexamers, reverse transcription was performed on about 0.5 to 1 ug of RNA. Amplification of TCR beta CDR3 was carried out by immunoSEQ multiplex PCR, which covered 54 Vbeta and 13 Jbeta segments. TCRdb ran MiXCR on the immunoSEQ multiplex PCR reads and lists one entry per CDR3 protein. The profile shows about 160,000 distinct CDR3 sequences, 92% of them singletons.

This sequence originates from a human donor in good health. The chain carries TRBV5-1 and TRBJ2-2, with D uncertain. The source material was CD4+ T cells from PBMCs. CDR3 in amino acids: CASSFEVTGELFF. CDR3 DNA sequence: TGCGCCAGCAGCTTCGAGGTGACCGGGGAGCTGTTTTTT.